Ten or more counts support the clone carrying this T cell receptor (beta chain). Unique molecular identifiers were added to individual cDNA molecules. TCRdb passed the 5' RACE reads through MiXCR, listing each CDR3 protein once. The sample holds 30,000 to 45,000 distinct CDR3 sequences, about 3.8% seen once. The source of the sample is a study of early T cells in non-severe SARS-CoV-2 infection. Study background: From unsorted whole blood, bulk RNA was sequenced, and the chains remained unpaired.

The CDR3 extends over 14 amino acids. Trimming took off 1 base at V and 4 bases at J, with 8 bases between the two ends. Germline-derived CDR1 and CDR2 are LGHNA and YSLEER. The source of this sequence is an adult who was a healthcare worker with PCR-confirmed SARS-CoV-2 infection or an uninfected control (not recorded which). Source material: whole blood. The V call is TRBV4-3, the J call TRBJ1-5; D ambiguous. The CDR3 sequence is CASSQGLQNQPQHF. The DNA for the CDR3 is TGCGCCAGCAGCCAAGGGCTGCAAAATCAGCCCCAGCATTTT.